This T cell receptor beta chain was recorded in a study of T cells in Graves' hyperthyroidism and ophthalmopathy. As for this clonotype: The antigen is undetermined. One junction end disagrees with the germline gene, perhaps due to a read error.

RNA transcripts gave rise to amplified TCR beta CDR3 regions. During a first-round RT-PCR of the TCR CDR3, the HTBI primer set was used. One entry per CDR3 protein, called by TCRdb with MiXCR from the multiplex PCR reads. The table shows about 570,000 distinct CDR3 sequences, with about 43% occurring only once. Those patients with uncontrolled infection, other autoimmune disease, pregnancy or lactation were excluded. The diagnoses drew upon clinical symptoms, serum thyroxine and TRAb, thyroid ultrasound and orbital computed tomography. CDR3 length: 14 residues. The germline gives CDR1 MGHRA, CDR2 YSYEKL. Overall study findings and caveats: Most thyroid clonotypes expanded above 0.001 were also detected in blood. Ophthalmopathy and stable hyperthyroidism were told apart by a 13 V-J model.

This sequence joins TRBV4-1 and TRBJ1-1; a possible D gene is TRBD1 (6 bases). The TCR sequence derives from an adult woman with Graves' disease, either hyperthyroidism or ophthalmopathy (not recorded which). Input material: peripheral blood or thyroid tissue (not recorded which). Here the CDR3 DNA reads TGCGCCAGCAGCCCCGGGACAACGAACACTGGAGCTTTCTTT. The encoded protein is CASSPGTTNTGAFF.